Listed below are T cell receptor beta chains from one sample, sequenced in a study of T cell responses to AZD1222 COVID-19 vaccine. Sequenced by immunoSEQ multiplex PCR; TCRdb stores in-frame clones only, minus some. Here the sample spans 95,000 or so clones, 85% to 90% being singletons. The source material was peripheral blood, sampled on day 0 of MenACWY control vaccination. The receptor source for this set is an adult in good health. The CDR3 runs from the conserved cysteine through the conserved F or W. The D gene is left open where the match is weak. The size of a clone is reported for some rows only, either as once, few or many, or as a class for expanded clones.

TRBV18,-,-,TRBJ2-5,TGTGCCAGCTCACCAGGGCTGGGGGAGACCCAGTACTTC,CASSPGLGETQYF
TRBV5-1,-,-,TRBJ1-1,TGCGCCAGCAGCTTAGGAGGGGACCACACTGAAGCTTTCTTT,CASSLGGDHTEAFF
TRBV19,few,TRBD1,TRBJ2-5,TGTGCCAGTAGTCATGGGACAGGGAAAGAGACCCAGTACTTC,CASSHGTGKETQYF
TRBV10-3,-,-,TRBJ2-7,TGTGCCACCAAACAGGGAGTGAGTTCGTACGAGCAGTACTTC,CATKQGVSSYEQYF
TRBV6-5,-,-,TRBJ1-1,TGTGCCGCGCATAGGGGGAACACTGAAGCTTTCTTT,CAAHRGNTEAFF
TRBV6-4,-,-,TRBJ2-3,TGTGCCAGCAGTGACTCGAAGGTACTTCGGGTCGACGATAGCACAGATACGCAGTATTTT,CASSDSKVLRVDDSTDTQYF
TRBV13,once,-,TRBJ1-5,TGTGCCAGCAGCACTGGACATCTTAATCAGCCCCAGCATTTT,CASSTGHLNQPQHF
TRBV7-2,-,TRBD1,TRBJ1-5,TGTGCCAGCAGACAGGGACAGAGCCCCAATCAGCCCCAGCATTTT,CASRQGQSPNQPQHF
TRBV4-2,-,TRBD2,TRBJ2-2,TGTGCCAGCAGCCGAACTAGCGTGAACACCGGGGAGCTGTTTTTT,CASSRTSVNTGELFF
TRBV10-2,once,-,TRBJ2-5,TGCGCCAGCAGTGTTGCAGGGGCCACTCAAGAGACCCAGTACTTC,CASSVAGATQETQYF
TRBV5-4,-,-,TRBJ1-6,TGTGCCAGCAGCCCTGGGAGGGGCACGACACCCCTCCACTTT,CASSPGRGTTPLHF
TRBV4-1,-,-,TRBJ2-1,TGCGCCAGCAGCCAAGCCCTTCGGGACTCCTACAATGAGCAGTTCTTC,CASSQALRDSYNEQFF
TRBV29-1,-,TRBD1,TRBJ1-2,TGCAGCGTGCATACAGGGGCTCCTCCTCCTTATGGCTACACCTTC,CSVHTGAPPPYGYTF
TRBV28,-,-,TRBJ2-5,TGTGCCAGCAGTTTGAAGCCTTTGGAGACCCAGTACTTC,CASSLKPLETQYF
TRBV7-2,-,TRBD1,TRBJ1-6,TGTGCCAGCAGCTCCTCAGGGGGTAGAGGGTCACCCCTCCACTTT,CASSSSGGRGSPLHF
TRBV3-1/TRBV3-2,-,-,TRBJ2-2,TGTGCCAGCAACAGGGAGGGTACCGGGGAGCTGTTTTTT,CASNREGTGELFF
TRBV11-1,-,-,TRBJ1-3,TGTGCCAGCAGCTCCGGGACCTCTGGAAACACCATATATTTT,CASSSGTSGNTIYF
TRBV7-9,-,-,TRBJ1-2,TGTGCCAGCAGCTTAGGTGCAGGGGCTGCTAACTTGAATGGCTACACCTTC,CASSLGAGAANLNGYTF
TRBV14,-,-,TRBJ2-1,TGTGCCAGCAGCTCACTAGCAAGCTCCTACAATGAGCAGTTCTTC,CASSSLASSYNEQFF
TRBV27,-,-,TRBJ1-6,TGTGCCAGCAGCCCGGGGGCTCCAGGCTCCTATAATTCACCCCTCCACTTT,CASSPGAPGSYNSPLHF
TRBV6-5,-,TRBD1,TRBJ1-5,TGTGCCAGCAGTCGCGGGACAGTTGAGCGTCAGCCCCAGCATTTT,CASSRGTVERQPQHF
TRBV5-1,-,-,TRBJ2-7,TGCGCCAGCAGCTTGGTCGTCGCGTACGAGCAGTACTTC,CASSLVVAYEQYF
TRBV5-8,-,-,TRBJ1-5,TGTGCCAGCAGCTTGCAGGGGCCGCAGCCCCAGCATTTT,CASSLQGPQPQHF
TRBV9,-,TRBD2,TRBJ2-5,TGTGCCAGCAGCGTAGCACTAGCGGGGAGCATCCAAGAGACCCAGTACTTC,CASSVALAGSIQETQYF
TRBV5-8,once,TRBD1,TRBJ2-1,TGTGCCAGCAGCTGGGAGGGGACAGGGGGTAACAATGAGCAGTTCTTC,CASSWEGTGGNNEQFF
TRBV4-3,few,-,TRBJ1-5,TGCGCCAGCAGCCAAGATGCCGGGGGCGCGGATCAGCCCCAGCATTTT,CASSQDAGGADQPQHF
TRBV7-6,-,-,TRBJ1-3,TGTGCCAGCAGTCTTACCTCTGGAAACACCATATATTTT,CASSLTSGNTIYF
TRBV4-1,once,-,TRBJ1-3,TGCGCCAGCAGCTACGCACGGGGAAGGACTGGAAACACCATATATTTT,CASSYARGRTGNTIYF
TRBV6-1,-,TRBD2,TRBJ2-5,TGTGCCAGCAGTGAACTAGCGGGGGGTCGGGGCCCTCAAGAGACCCAGTACTTC,CASSELAGGRGPQETQYF
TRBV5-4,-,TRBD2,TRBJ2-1,TGTGCCAGCAGCTTGTTTGGGCGGGGGGGCCGAAGCTCCTACAATGAGCAGTTCTTC,CASSLFGRGGRSSYNEQFF
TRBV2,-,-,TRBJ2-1,TGTGCCAGCCTCTCCTACAATGAGCAGTTCTTC,CASLSYNEQFF
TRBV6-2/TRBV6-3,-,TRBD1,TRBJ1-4,TGTGCCAGCAGTACCGGGACAGGGTCTCTCCGGGAACTGTTTTTT,CASSTGTGSLRELFF
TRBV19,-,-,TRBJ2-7,TGTGCCAGTAGTCCGGGGACCGGGACCACCTACGAGCAGTACTTC,CASSPGTGTTYEQYF
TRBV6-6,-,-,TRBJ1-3,TGTGCCTGCTCTAGGGAGAGGGGAAACACCATATATTTT,CACSRERGNTIYF